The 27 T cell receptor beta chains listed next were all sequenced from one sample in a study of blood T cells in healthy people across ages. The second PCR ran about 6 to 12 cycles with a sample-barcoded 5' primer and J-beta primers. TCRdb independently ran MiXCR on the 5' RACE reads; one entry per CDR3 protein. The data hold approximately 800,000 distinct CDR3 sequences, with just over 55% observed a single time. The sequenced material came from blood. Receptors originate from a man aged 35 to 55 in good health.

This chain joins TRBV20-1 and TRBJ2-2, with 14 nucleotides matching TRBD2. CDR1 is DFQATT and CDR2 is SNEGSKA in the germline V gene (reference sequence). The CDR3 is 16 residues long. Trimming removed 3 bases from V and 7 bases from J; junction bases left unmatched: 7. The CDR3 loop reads CSARGLAGDLSGELFF. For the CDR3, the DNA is TGCAGTGCTAGGGGACTAGCGGGAGATTTGAGCGGGGAGCTGTTTTTT.

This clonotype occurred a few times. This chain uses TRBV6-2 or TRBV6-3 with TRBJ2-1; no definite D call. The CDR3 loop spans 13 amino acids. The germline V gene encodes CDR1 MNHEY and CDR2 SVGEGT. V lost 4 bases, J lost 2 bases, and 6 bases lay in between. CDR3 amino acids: CASSSGAYNEQFF. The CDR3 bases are TGTGCCAGCAGTTCTGGCGCCTACAATGAGCAGTTCTTC.

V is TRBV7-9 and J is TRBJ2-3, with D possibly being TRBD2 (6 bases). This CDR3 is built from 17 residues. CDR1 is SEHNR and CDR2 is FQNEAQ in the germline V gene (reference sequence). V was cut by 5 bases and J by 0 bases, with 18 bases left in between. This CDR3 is CASSPRDFSSSTDTQYF. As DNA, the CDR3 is TGTGCCAGCAGCCCTCGGGACTTCTCAAGTAGCACAGATACGCAGTATTTT. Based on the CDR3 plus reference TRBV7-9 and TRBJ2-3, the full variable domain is DTGVSQNPRHKITKRGQNVTFRCDPISEHNRLYWYRQTLGQGPEFLTYFQNEAQLEKSRLLSDRFSAERPKGSFSTLEIQRTEQGDSAMYLCASSPRDFSSSTDTQYFGPGTRLTVL.

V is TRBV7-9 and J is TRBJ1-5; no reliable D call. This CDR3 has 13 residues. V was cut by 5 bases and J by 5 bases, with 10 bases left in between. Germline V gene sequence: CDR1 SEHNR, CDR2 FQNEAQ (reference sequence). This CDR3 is CASSVFGDQPQHF. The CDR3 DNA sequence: TGTGCCAGCAGCGTGTTTGGGGATCAGCCCCAGCATTTT.

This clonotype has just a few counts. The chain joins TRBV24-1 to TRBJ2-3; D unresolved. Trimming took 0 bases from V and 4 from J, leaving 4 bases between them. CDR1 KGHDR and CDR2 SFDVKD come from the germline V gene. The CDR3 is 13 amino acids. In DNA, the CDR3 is TGTGCCACCAGTGATTTGGTTCCAGATACGCAGTATTTT. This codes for CATSDLVPDTQYF.

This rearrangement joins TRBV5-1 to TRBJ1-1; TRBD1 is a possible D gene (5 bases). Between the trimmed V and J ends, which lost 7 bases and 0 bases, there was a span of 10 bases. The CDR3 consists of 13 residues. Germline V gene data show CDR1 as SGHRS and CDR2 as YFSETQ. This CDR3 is CASQQEVNTEAFF. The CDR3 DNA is TGCGCCAGCCAACAGGAGGTGAACACTGAAGCTTTCTTT.

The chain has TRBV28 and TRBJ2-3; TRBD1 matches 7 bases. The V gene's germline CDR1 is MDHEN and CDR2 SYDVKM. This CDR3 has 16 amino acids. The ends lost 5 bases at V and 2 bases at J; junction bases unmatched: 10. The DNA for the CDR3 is TGTGCCAGCAGTCTACCGGGACAGACCCCCACAGATACGCAGTATTTT. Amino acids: CASSLPGQTPTDTQYF.

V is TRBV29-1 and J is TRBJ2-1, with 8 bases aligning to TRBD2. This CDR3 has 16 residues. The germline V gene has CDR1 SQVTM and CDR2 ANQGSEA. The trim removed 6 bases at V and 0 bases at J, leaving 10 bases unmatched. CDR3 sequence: CSVLLRGGSSYNEQFF. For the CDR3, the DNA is TGCAGCGTCCTATTACGGGGGGGGAGCTCCTACAATGAGCAGTTCTTC.

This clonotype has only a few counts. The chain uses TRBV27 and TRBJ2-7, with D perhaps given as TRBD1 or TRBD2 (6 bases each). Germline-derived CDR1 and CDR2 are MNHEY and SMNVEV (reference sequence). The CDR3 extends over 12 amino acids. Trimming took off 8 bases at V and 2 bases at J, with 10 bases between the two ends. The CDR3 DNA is TGTGCCAGCCACGGGGGCGCCTACGAGCAGTACTTC. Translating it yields CASHGGAYEQYF.

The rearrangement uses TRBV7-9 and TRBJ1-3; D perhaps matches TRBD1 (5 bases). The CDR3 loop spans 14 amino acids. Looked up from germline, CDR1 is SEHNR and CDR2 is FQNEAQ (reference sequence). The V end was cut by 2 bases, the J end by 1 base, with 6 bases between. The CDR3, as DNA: TGTGCCAGCAGCTTACAGGGATCTGGAAACACCATATATTTT. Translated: CASSLQGSGNTIYF.

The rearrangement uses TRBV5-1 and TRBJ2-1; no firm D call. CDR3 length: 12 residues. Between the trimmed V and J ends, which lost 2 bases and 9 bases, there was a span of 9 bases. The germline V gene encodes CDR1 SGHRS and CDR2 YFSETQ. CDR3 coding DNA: TGCGCCAGCAGCTTTGGCTTGGGTGAGCAGTTCTTC. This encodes CASSFGLGEQFF.

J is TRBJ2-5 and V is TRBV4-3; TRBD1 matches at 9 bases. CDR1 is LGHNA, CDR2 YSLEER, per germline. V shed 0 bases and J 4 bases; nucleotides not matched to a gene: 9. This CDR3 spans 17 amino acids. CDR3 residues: CASSQDADSGQGETQYF. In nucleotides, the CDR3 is TGCGCCAGCAGCCAAGACGCCGATTCGGGACAGGGAGAGACCCAGTACTTC.

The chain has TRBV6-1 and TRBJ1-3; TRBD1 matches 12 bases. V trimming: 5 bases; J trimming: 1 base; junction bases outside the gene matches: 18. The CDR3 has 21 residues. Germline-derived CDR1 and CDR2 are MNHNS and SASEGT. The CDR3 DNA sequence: TGTGCCAGCAGTCCCAGCCCGGGACAGGGGGCTGAAGGGTCTTCTGGAAACACCATATATTTT. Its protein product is CASSPSPGQGAEGSSGNTIYF.

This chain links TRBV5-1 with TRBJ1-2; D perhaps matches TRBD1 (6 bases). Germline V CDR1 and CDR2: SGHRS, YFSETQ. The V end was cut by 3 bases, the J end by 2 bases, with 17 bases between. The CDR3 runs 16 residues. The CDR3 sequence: CASSSRQDSPNYGYTF. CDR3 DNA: TGCGCCAGCAGCTCCCGACAGGATTCACCCAACTATGGCTACACCTTC.

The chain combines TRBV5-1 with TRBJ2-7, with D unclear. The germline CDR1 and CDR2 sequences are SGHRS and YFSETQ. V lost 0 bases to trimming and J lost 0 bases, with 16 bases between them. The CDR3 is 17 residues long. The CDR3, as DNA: TGCGCCAGCAGCTTGGAACTCGGAGAGTCAAGCTCCTACGAGCAGTACTTC. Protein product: CASSLELGESSSYEQYF.

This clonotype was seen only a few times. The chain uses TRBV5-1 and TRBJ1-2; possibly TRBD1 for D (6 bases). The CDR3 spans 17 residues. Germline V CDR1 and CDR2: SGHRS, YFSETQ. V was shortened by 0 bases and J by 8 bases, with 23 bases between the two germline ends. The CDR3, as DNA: TGCGCCAGCAGCTTGGAACGGGGGCTGGATCGGTCGAAGGGCTACACCTTC. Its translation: CASSLERGLDRSKGYTF.

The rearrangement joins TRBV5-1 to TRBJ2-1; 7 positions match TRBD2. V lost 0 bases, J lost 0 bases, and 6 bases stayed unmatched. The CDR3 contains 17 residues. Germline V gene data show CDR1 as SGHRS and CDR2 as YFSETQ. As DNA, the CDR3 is TGCGCCAGCAGCTTGGTGGCTAGCGGAGGCTCCTACAATGAGCAGTTCTTC. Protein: CASSLVASGGSYNEQFF. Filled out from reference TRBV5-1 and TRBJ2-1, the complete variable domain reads KAGVTQTPRYLIKTRGQQVTLSCSPISGHRSVSWYQQTPGQGLQFLFEYFSETQRNKGNFPGRFSGRQFSNSRSEMNVSTLELGDSALYLCASSLVASGGSYNEQFFGPGTRLTVL.

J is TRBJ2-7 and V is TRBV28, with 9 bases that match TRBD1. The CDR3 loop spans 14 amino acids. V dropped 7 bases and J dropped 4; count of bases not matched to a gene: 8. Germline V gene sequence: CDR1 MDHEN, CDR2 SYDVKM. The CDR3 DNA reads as TGTGCCAGCAAGGGGACAGGGCTGGTTTACGAGCAGTACTTC. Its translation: CASKGTGLVYEQYF. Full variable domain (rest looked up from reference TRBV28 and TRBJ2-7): DVKVTQSSRYLVKRTGEKVFLECVQDMDHENMFWYRQDPGLGLRLIYFSYDVKMKEKGDIPEGYSVSREKKERFSLILESASTNQTSMYLCASKGTGLVYEQYFGPGTRLTVT.

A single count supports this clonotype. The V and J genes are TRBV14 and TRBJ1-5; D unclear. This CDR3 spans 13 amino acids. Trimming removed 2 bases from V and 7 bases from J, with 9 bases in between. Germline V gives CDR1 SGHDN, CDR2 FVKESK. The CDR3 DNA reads TGTGCCAGCAGCCAAAGGGCCGGCCAGCCCCAGCATTTT. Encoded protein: CASSQRAGQPQHF.

The CDR3 nucleotides read TGCAGCGTTGGAGGTGATCGGACAGATACGCAGTATTTT. It yields the protein CSVGGDRTDTQYF. V is TRBV29-1 and J is TRBJ2-3, with D uncertain. Germline CDR1 and CDR2: SQVTM and ANQGSEA. V dropped 4 bases and J dropped 3 bases, with 11 bases sitting between them. The CDR3 totals 13 residues.

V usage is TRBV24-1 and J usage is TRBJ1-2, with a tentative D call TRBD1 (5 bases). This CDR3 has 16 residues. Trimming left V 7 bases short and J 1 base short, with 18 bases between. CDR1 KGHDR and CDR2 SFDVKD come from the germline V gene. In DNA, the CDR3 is TGTGCCACCAGACTTTTTCGGATGGGACTTAACTATGGCTACACCTTC. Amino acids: CATRLFRMGLNYGYTF.

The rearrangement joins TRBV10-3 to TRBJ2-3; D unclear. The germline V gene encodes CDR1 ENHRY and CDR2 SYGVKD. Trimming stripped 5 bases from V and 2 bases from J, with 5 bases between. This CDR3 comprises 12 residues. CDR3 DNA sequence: TGTGCCATCAGTTCCAACACAGATACGCAGTATTTT. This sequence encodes CAISSNTDTQYF.

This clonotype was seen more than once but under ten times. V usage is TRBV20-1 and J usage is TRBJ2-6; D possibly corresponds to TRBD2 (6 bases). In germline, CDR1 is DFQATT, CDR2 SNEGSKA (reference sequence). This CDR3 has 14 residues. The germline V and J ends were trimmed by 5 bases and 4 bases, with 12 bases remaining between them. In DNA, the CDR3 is TGCAGTGCTCCCCGGGAGTCAGGGGCCAACGTCCTGACTTTC. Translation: CSAPRESGANVLTF.

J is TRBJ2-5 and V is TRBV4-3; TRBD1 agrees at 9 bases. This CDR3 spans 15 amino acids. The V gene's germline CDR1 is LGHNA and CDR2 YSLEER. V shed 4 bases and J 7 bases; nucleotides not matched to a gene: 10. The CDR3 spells CASSLSGTGKGTQYF. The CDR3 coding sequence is TGCGCCAGCAGCCTGAGTGGGACAGGGAAGGGGACCCAGTACTTC.

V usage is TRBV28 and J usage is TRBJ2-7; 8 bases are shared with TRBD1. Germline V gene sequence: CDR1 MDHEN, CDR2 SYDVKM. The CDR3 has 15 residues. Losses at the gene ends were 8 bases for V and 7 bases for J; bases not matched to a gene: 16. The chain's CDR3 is CASRYPGTGFREQYF. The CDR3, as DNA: TGTGCCAGCCGCTACCCCGGGACAGGTTTTCGAGAGCAGTACTTC.

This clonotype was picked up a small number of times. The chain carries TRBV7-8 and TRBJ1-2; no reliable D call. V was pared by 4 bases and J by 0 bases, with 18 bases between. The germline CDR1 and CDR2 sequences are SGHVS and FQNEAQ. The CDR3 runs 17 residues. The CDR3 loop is CASSSTDIQAANYGYTF. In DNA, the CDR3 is TGTGCCAGCAGCTCTACCGACATTCAGGCGGCTAACTATGGCTACACCTTC. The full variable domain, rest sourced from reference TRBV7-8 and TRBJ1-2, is GAGVSQSPRYKVAKRGQDVALRCDPISGHVSLFWYQQALGQGPEFLTYFQNEAQLDKSGLPSDRFFAERPEGSVSTLKIQRTQQEDSAVYLCASSSTDIQAANYGYTFGSGTRLTVV.

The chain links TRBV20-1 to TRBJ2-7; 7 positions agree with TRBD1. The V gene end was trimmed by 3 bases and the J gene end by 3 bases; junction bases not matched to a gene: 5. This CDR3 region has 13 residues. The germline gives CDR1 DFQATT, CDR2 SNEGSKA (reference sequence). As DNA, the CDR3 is TGCAGTGCTAGGGGGACAGACCACTACGAGCAGTACTTC. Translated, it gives CSARGTDHYEQYF.